The rows below give T cell receptor beta chains drawn from one sample of a study of shared T cell receptors in the human thymus. Sequenced by immunoSEQ multiplex PCR; TCRdb stores in-frame clones only, minus some. Of 700,000 or so clones listed, approximately 85% were seen once; the top ten hold about 0.011%. This sample also appeared in a second study, on human thymus T cells.

Sequencing was carried out using thymocytes. The receptors shown here come from a girl under three years old with a congenital heart defect. CDR3s include the opening cysteine and the closing phenylalanine or tryptophan. The D gene is left open where the match is weak. The size field is filled for only some rows; it gives once, few, many or a size class.

clone_size: -
j_call: TRBJ1-5
d_call: TRBD1
cdr3_length: 17
v_call: TRBV7-2
cdr3_nt: TGTGCCAGCAGCAGAACCGGGACAGGTGGAAGCAATCAGCCCCAGCATTTT
cdr3_aa: CASSRTGTGGSNQPQHF

clone_size: -
j_call: TRBJ2-1
d_call: TRBD2
cdr3_length: 15
v_call: TRBV30
cdr3_nt: TGTGCCTGGAGTGTACCTAGCGGGGGGGTGAATGAGCAGTTCTTC
cdr3_aa: CAWSVPSGGVNEQFF

clone_size: -
j_call: TRBJ1-2
d_call: TRBD1
cdr3_length: 14
v_call: TRBV5-1
cdr3_nt: TGCGCCAGCAGCACGATGGGACAGACCTATGGCTACACCTTC
cdr3_aa: CASSTMGQTYGYTF

clone_size: -
j_call: TRBJ2-1
d_call: -
cdr3_length: 15
v_call: TRBV4-3
cdr3_nt: TGCGCCAGCAGCCAGGGGACAAACTCCTACAATGAGCAGTTCTTC
cdr3_aa: CASSQGTNSYNEQFF

clone_size: once
j_call: TRBJ2-5
d_call: TRBD2
cdr3_length: 14
v_call: TRBV28
cdr3_nt: TGTGCCAGCAGTTTGGCGGGGGTTCAAGAGACCCAGTACTTC
cdr3_aa: CASSLAGVQETQYF

clone_size: -
j_call: TRBJ1-2
d_call: -
cdr3_length: 14
v_call: TRBV2
cdr3_nt: TGTGCCAGCAACCCGGGACGGGGGGAGGATGGCTACACCTTC
cdr3_aa: CASNPGRGEDGYTF

clone_size: -
j_call: TRBJ2-7
d_call: -
cdr3_length: 16
v_call: TRBV5-6
cdr3_nt: TGTGCCAGCAGCTTCCCTAACGGCGCAGCGGCCTACGAGCAGTACTTC
cdr3_aa: CASSFPNGAAAYEQYF

clone_size: -
j_call: TRBJ1-4
d_call: -
cdr3_length: 17
v_call: TRBV7-9
cdr3_nt: TGTGCCAGCAGCTTAGGCCCCGGGGGGGGCCAAAATGAAAAACTGTTTTTT
cdr3_aa: CASSLGPGGGQNEKLFF

clone_size: -
j_call: TRBJ1-4
d_call: -
cdr3_length: 13
v_call: TRBV7-9
cdr3_nt: TGTGCCAGCAGGGGCAGCCTTAATGAAAAACTGTTTTTT
cdr3_aa: CASRGSLNEKLFF

clone_size: -
j_call: TRBJ1-1
d_call: TRBD1
cdr3_length: 14
v_call: TRBV6-5
cdr3_nt: TGTGCCAGCAGAAGGACAGGGTGTGACACTGAAGCTTTCTTT
cdr3_aa: CASRRTGCDTEAFF

clone_size: -
j_call: TRBJ2-1
d_call: TRBD1
cdr3_length: 15
v_call: TRBV29-1
cdr3_nt: TGCAGCGTTGCAGGGAAAAAGGGGGCCATCAATGAGCAGTTCTTC
cdr3_aa: CSVAGKKGAINEQFF

clone_size: -
j_call: TRBJ1-5
d_call: TRBD1
cdr3_length: 14
v_call: TRBV27
cdr3_nt: TGTGCCAGCAGTTTCGACAGGGGCAATCAGCCCCAGCATTTT
cdr3_aa: CASSFDRGNQPQHF

clone_size: -
j_call: TRBJ2-7
d_call: TRBD1
cdr3_length: 16
v_call: TRBV6-5
cdr3_nt: TGTGCCAGCAGTTACCCAGGACAGGGATGGGACTACGAGCAGTACTTC
cdr3_aa: CASSYPGQGWDYEQYF

clone_size: -
j_call: TRBJ2-4
d_call: -
cdr3_length: 17
v_call: TRBV5-6
cdr3_nt: TGTGCCAGCAACTACGGGGTCAGGAAACTAGCCAAAAACATTCAGTACTTC
cdr3_aa: CASNYGVRKLAKNIQYF

clone_size: few
j_call: TRBJ2-7
d_call: -
cdr3_length: 15
v_call: TRBV6-1
cdr3_nt: TGTGCCAGCAGCCCCGGCCGACAGAAAGAATACGAGCAGTACTTC
cdr3_aa: CASSPGRQKEYEQYF

clone_size: -
j_call: TRBJ2-1
d_call: TRBD2
cdr3_length: 17
v_call: TRBV27
cdr3_nt: TGTGCCAGCAGTCACCGGGACGGAGGGACTAGCGAATATGAGCAGTTCTTC
cdr3_aa: CASSHRDGGTSEYEQFF

clone_size: -
j_call: TRBJ1-5
d_call: -
cdr3_length: 14
v_call: TRBV2
cdr3_nt: TGTGCCAGCAGGCCGGGAACGAGCAATCAGCCCCAGCATTTT
cdr3_aa: CASRPGTSNQPQHF

clone_size: -
j_call: TRBJ1-1
d_call: TRBD1
cdr3_length: 14
v_call: TRBV13
cdr3_nt: TGTGCCAGCAGCGAGGACAGGGGGAACACTGAAGCTTTCTTT
cdr3_aa: CASSEDRGNTEAFF

clone_size: few
j_call: TRBJ1-1
d_call: TRBD1
cdr3_length: 15
v_call: TRBV29-1
cdr3_nt: TGCAGCGTTGAAGAGAACGACAGGGTGAACACTGAAGCTTTCTTT
cdr3_aa: CSVEENDRVNTEAFF

clone_size: -
j_call: TRBJ2-3
d_call: -
cdr3_length: 14
v_call: TRBV27
cdr3_nt: TGTGCCAGCAGTTTATCGAGAGGCACAGATACGCAGTATTTT
cdr3_aa: CASSLSRGTDTQYF

clone_size: once
j_call: TRBJ2-3
d_call: TRBD1
cdr3_length: 15
v_call: TRBV7-8
cdr3_nt: TGTGCCAGCAGCCGGGACAGGAAGAACACAGATACGCAGTATTTT
cdr3_aa: CASSRDRKNTDTQYF

clone_size: -
j_call: TRBJ1-2
d_call: TRBD1
cdr3_length: 13
v_call: TRBV19
cdr3_nt: TGTGCCAGTAGTCCCCGGACAGGTTATGGCTACACCTTC
cdr3_aa: CASSPRTGYGYTF